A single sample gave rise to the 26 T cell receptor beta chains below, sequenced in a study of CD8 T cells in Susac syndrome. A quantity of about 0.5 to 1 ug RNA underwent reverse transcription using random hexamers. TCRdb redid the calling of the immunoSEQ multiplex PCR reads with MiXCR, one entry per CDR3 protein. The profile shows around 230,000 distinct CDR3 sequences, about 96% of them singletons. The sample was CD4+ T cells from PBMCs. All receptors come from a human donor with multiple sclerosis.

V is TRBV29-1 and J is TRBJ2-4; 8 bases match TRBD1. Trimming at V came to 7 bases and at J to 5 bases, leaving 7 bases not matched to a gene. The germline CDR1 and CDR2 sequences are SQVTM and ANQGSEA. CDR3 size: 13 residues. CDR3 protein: CSGTGQGQNIQYF. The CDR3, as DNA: TGCAGCGGGACCGGACAGGGCCAAAACATTCAGTACTTC.

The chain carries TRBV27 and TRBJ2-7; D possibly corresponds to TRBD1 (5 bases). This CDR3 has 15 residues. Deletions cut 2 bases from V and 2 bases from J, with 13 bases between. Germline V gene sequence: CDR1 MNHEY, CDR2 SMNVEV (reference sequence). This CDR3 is CASSLGRQLPYEQYF. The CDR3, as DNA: TGTGCCAGCAGTTTAGGGCGACAGCTTCCCTACGAGCAGTACTTC.

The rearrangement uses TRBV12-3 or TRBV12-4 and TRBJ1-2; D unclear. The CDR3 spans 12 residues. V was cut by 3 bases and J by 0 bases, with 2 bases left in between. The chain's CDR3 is CASSFTNYGYTF. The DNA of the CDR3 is TGTGCCAGCAGTTTCACTAACTATGGCTACACCTTC.

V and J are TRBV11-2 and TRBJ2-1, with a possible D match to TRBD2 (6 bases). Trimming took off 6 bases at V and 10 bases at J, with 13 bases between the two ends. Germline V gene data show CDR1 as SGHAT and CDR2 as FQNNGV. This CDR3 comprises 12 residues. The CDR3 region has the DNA TGTGCCAGCAGACCTCGGGGGAACGAGCAGTTCTTC. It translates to CASRPRGNEQFF.

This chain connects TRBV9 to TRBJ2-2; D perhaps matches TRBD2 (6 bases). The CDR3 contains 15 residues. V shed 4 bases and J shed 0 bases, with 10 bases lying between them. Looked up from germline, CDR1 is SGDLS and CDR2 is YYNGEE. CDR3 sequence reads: CASSKRATNTGELFF. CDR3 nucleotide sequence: TGTGCCAGCAGCAAGCGGGCTACGAACACCGGGGAGCTGTTTTTT.

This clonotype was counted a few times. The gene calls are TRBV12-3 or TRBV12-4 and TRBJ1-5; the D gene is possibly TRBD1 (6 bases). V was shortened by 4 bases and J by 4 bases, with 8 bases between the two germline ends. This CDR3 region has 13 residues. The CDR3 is CASSSTGNQPQHF. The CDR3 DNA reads TGTGCCAGCAGTTCCACAGGGAATCAGCCCCAGCATTTT.

CDR3 DNA: TGCAGCTTTCTAGAGGACAGAGTTTATGGCTACACCTTC. This gives the protein CSFLEDRVYGYTF. V is TRBV29-1 and J is TRBJ1-2, with TRBD1 as a possible D gene (6 bases). V lost 8 bases and J 5 bases, leaving 18 bases between the germline ends. The CDR3 spans 13 residues. Looked up from germline, CDR1 is SQVTM and CDR2 is ANQGSEA.

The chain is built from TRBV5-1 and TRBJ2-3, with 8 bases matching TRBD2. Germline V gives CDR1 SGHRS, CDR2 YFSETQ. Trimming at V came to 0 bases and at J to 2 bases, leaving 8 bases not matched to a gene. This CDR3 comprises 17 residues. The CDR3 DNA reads TGCGCCAGCAGCTTGGCCCCTAGCGGGCGGATCACAGATACGCAGTATTTT. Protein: CASSLAPSGRITDTQYF. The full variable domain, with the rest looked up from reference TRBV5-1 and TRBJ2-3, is KAGVTQTPRYLIKTRGQQVTLSCSPISGHRSVSWYQQTPGQGLQFLFEYFSETQRNKGNFPGRFSGRQFSNSRSEMNVSTLELGDSALYLCASSLAPSGRITDTQYFGPGTRLTVL.

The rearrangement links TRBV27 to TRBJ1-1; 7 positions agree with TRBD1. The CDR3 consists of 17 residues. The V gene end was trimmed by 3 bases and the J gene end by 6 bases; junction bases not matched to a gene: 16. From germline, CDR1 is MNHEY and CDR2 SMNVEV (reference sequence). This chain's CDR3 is CASSFQIRQGRRPEAFF. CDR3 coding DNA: TGTGCCAGCAGTTTCCAAATCCGACAGGGTAGAAGACCTGAAGCTTTCTTT.

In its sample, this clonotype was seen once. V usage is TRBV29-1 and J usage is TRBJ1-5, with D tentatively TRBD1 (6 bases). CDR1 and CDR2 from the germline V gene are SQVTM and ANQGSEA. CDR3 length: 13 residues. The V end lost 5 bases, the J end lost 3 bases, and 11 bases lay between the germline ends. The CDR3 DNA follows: TGCAGCGTTTTACAGGGCATCAATCAGCCCCAGCATTTT. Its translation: CSVLQGINQPQHF.

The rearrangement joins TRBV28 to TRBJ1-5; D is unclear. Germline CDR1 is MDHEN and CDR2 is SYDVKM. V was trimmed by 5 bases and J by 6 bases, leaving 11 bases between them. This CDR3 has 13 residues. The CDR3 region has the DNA TGTGCCAGCAGTATTCTGGGTCCTCAGCCCCAGCATTTT. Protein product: CASSILGPQPQHF.

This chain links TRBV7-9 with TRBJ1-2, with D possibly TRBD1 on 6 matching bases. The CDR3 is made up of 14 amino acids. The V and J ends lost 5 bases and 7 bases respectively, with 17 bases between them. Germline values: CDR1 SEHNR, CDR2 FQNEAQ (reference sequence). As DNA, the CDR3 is TGTGCCAGCAGCCCCACGCCAGGGGCGCGTGGCTACACCTTC. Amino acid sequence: CASSPTPGARGYTF.

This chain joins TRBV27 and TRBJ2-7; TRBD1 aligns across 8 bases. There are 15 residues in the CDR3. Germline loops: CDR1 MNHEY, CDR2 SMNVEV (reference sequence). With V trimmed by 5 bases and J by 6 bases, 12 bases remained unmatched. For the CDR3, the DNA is TGTGCCAGCAGTGAAATGGACAGGGTCGGTGGCGAGCAGTACTTC. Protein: CASSEMDRVGGEQYF.

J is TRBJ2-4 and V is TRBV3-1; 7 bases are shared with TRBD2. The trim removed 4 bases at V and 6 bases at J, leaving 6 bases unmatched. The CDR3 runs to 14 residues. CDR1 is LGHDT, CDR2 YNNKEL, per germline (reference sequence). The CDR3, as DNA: TGTGCCAGCAGCCTTGCGGGGGATACAAACATTCAGTACTTC. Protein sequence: CASSLAGDTNIQYF.

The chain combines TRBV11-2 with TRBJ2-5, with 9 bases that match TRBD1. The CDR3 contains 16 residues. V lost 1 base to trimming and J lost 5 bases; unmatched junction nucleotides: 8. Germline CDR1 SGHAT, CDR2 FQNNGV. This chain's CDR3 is CASSLGRDRAVETQYF. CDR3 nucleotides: TGTGCCAGCAGCTTAGGCCGGGACAGGGCGGTGGAGACCCAGTACTTC.

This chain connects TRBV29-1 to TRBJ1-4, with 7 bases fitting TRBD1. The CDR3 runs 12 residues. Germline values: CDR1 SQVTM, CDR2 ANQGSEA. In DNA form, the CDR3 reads TGCAGTGCCGGGACAGTTAATGAAAAACTGTTTTTT. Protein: CSAGTVNEKLFF.

The CDR3 reads CATSRDPPNEQFF. DNA for the CDR3: TGTGCCACCAGCAGAGATCCCCCCAATGAGCAGTTCTTC. J is TRBJ2-1 and V is TRBV15, with D unresolved. The CDR3 contains 13 residues. Germline V lookup: CDR1 LNHNV, CDR2 YYDKDF (reference sequence). Trimming took off 0 bases at V and 6 bases at J, with 6 bases between the two ends.

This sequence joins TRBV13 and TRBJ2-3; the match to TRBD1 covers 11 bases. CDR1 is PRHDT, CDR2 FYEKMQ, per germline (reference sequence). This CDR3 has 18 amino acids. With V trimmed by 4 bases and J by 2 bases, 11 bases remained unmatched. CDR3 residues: CASSSVASDRGLTDTQYF. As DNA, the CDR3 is TGTGCCAGCAGCTCCGTGGCTTCGGACAGGGGGCTCACAGATACGCAGTATTTT.

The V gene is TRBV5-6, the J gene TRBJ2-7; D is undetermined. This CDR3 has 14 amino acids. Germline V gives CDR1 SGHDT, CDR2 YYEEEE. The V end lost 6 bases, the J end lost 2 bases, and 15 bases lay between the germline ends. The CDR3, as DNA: TGTGCCAGCACCCGAGGCATTGGGGCCTACGAGCAGTACTTC. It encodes CASTRGIGAYEQYF.

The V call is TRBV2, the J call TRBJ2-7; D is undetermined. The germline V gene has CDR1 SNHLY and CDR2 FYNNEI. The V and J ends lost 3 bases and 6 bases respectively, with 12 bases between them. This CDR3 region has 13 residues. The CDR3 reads CASSEAGRGEQYF. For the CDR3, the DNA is TGTGCCAGCAGTGAGGCCGGCCGCGGCGAGCAGTACTTC.

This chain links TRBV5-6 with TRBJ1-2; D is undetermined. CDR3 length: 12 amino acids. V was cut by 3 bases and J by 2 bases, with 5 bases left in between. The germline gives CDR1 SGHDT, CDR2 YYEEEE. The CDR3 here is CASSYSNYGYTF. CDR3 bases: TGTGCCAGCAGCTACTCGAACTATGGCTACACCTTC.

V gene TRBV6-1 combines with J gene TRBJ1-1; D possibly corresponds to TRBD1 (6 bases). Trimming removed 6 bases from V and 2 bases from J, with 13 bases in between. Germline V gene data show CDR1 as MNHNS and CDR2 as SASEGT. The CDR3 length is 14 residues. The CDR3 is CASRPWGLNTEAFF. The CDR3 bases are TGTGCCAGCAGGCCCTGGGGGCTCAACACTGAAGCTTTCTTT.

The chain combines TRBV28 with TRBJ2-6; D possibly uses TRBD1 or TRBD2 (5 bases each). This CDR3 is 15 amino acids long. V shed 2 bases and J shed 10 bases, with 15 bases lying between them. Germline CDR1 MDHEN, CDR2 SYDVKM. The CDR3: CASSLNSPGSNVLTF. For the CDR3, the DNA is TGTGCCAGCAGTTTAAATTCCCCAGGGAGTAACGTCCTGACTTTC.

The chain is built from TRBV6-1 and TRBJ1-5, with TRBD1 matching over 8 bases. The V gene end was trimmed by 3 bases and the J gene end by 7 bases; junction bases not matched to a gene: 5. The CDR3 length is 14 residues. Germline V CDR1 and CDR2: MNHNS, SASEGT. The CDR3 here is CASSENRGRQPQHF. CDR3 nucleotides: TGTGCCAGCAGTGAGAACAGGGGGAGGCAGCCCCAGCATTTT.

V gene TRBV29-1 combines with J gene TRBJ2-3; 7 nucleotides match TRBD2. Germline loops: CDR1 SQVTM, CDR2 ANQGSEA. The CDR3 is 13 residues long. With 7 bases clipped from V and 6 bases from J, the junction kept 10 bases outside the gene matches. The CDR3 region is CSARGEAVDTQYF. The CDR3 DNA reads TGCAGCGCCCGGGGGGAGGCGGTGGATACGCAGTATTTT.

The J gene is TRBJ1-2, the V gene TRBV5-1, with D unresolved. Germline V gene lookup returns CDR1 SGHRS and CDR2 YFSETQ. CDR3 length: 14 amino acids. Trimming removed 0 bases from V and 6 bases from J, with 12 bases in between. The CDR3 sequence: CASSLDVRADGYTF. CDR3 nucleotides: TGCGCCAGCAGCTTGGACGTGCGGGCGGATGGCTACACCTTC.